The 2 T cell receptor beta chains in this list originate from one sample, sequenced in a study of cytomegalovirus exposure and HLA in healthy donors. Primers for the PCR totalled 60 Vbeta and 13 Jbeta. Generated by immunoSEQ multiplex PCR, the TCRdb table keeps only in-frame clones and is missing some. The sample contains 150,000 to 180,000 clones, roughly 74% of which appear only once. What was sequenced was PBMCs. These receptors all stem from a man between 18 and 35 years old in good health and CMV-seronegative.

The J gene is TRBJ2-5, the V gene TRBV7-2, with 7 bases identical to TRBD2. The V gene end was trimmed by 4 bases and the J gene end by 9 bases; junction bases not matched to a gene: 8. The CDR3 is 13 amino acids. Germline assignment: CDR1 SGHTA and CDR2 FQGNSA. Written as DNA, the CDR3 is TGTGCCAGCAGCTCCCCTCAAACTAGCGCCCAGTACTTC. Amino acid sequence: CASSSPQTSAQYF.

This clone was seen a few times. The J gene is TRBJ1-2, the V gene TRBV6-1; D not certain. This CDR3 has 13 amino acids. V was shortened by 3 bases and J by 2 bases, with 7 bases between the two germline ends. The germline V gene has CDR1 MNHNS and CDR2 SASEGT. CDR3 sequence: CASSDRSNYGYTF. Written as DNA, the CDR3 is TGTGCCAGCAGTGACAGATCGAACTATGGCTACACCTTC.